These T cell receptor beta chains were read from a single sample in a study of CD8 T cells in ankylosing spondylitis. TCRdb processed the 5' RACE reads anew with MiXCR; each CDR3 protein has one entry. The table records over 450,000 distinct CDR3 sequences, about 12% of them present only once. The sequencing input was blood, either unsorted or a sorted T cell fraction (not recorded which). These receptors all come from a male donor with ankylosing spondylitis. CDR3s include the opening cysteine and the closing phenylalanine or tryptophan. Each record gives: clone size, J gene, CDR3 length, V gene, CDR3 protein. Size values are once, few and many counts, or a class for expanded clones, and some rows have none.

abundance: few; j_gene: TRBJ1-5; len: 14; v_gene: TRBV20-1; CDR3aa: CSASKTSLYQPQHF
abundance: few; j_gene: TRBJ1-5; len: 13; v_gene: TRBV20-1; CDR3aa: CSAKTEANQPQHF
abundance: many; j_gene: TRBJ2-1; len: 14; v_gene: TRBV7-8; CDR3aa: CASSSSGSYNEQFF
abundance: few; j_gene: TRBJ2-7; len: 12; v_gene: TRBV6-4; CDR3aa: CASSRTSNEQYF
abundance: NA; j_gene: TRBJ1-2; len: 16; v_gene: TRBV5-1; CDR3aa: CASSIGDLGSNYGYTF
abundance: few; j_gene: TRBJ2-1; len: 14; v_gene: TRBV15; CDR3aa: CATSRLQGYNEQFF
abundance: NA; j_gene: TRBJ2-2; len: 13; v_gene: TRBV29-1; CDR3aa: CSVGKQNTGELFF
abundance: few; j_gene: TRBJ2-1; len: 17; v_gene: TRBV6-2/TRBV6-3; CDR3aa: CASRPPWSGYSYNEQFF
abundance: NA; j_gene: TRBJ1-1; len: 13; v_gene: TRBV29-1; CDR3aa: CSVDSTLNTEAFF
abundance: few; j_gene: TRBJ2-3; len: 13; v_gene: TRBV20-1; CDR3aa: CSAASLVPDTQYF
abundance: few; j_gene: TRBJ2-1; len: 14; v_gene: TRBV7-2; CDR3aa: CASSLLIAYNEQFF
abundance: NA; j_gene: TRBJ1-3; len: 15; v_gene: TRBV7-6; CDR3aa: CASSLYGTGANTIYF
abundance: NA; j_gene: TRBJ2-3; len: 13; v_gene: TRBV29-1; CDR3aa: CSVAGALTDTQYF
abundance: NA; j_gene: TRBJ2-6; len: 18; v_gene: TRBV11-2; CDR3aa: CASSAEQQFISGANVLTF
abundance: NA; j_gene: TRBJ2-5; len: 15; v_gene: TRBV5-1; CDR3aa: CASSPPDGGKETQYF
abundance: few; j_gene: TRBJ2-2; len: 16; v_gene: TRBV12-3/TRBV12-4; CDR3aa: CASSPRQGAITGELFF
abundance: few; j_gene: TRBJ1-6; len: 18; v_gene: TRBV12-3/TRBV12-4; CDR3aa: CASTRGGTRSSYNSPLHF
abundance: NA; j_gene: TRBJ1-3; len: 16; v_gene: TRBV2; CDR3aa: CASSEAEGARGNTIYF
abundance: few; j_gene: TRBJ1-2; len: 17; v_gene: TRBV15; CDR3aa: CATSRGVSRTGSTGYTF
abundance: few; j_gene: TRBJ1-6; len: 12; v_gene: TRBV20-1; CDR3aa: CSAGDRDSPLHF
abundance: few; j_gene: TRBJ2-2; len: 16; v_gene: TRBV7-7; CDR3aa: CASSLGTAANTGELFF